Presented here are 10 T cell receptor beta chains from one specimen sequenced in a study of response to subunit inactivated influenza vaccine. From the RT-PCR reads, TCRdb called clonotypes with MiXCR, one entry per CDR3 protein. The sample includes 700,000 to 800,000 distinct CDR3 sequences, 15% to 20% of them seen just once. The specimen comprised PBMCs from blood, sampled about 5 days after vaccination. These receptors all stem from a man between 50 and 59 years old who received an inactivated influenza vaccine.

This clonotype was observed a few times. As DNA, the CDR3 is TGTGCCAGCAGTGAGTCAGGTTTCTCCTACGAGCAGTACTTC. This codes for CASSESGFSYEQYF. This chain links TRBV25-1 with TRBJ2-7, with D unresolved. The CDR3 has 14 residues. V lost 3 bases, J lost 0 bases, and 9 bases lay in between. The germline CDR1 and CDR2 sequences are MGHDK and SYGVNS.

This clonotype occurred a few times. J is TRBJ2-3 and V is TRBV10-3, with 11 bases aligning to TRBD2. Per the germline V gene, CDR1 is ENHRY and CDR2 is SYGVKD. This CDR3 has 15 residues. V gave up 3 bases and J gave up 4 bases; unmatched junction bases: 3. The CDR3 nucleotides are TGTGCCATCAGTGAACTAGCGGGAGTTCCAGATACGCAGTATTTT. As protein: CAISELAGVPDTQYF.

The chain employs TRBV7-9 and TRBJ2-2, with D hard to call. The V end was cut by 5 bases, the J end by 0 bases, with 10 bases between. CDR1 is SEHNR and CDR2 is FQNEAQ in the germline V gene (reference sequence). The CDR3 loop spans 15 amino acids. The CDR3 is CASSTAHANTGELFF. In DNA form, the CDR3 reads TGTGCCAGCAGCACGGCGCACGCGAACACCGGGGAGCTGTTTTTT.

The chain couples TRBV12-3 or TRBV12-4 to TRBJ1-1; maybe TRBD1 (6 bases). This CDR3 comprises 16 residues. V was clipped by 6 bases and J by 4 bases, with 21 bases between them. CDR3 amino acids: CASRARSGTLGTEAFF. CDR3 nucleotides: TGTGCCAGCAGAGCTCGCTCCGGGACACTGGGCACTGAAGCTTTCTTT.

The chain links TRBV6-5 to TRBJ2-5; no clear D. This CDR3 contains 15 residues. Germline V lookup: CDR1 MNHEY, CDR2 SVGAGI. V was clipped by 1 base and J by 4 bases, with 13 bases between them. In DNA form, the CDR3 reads TGTGCCAGCAGTTACTTGGCTGAACTTTCAGAGACCCAGTACTTC. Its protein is CASSYLAELSETQYF.

CDR3 bases: TGTGCCAGCAGTGGGGGACTAGCGGAGTGGGGTGAGCAGTTCTTC. It encodes CASSGGLAEWGEQFF. The V gene is TRBV6-2 or TRBV6-3, the J gene TRBJ2-1; 11 nucleotides align to TRBD2. Germline CDR1 is MNHEY and CDR2 is SVGEGT. After removal of 5 bases from V and 9 bases from J, the junction contained 9 bases not matched to a gene. The CDR3 runs 15 residues.

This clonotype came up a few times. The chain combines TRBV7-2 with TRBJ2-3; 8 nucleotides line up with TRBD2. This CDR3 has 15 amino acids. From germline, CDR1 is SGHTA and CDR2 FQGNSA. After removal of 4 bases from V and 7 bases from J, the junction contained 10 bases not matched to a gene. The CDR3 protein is CASSSSGLESYTQYF. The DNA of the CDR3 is TGTGCCAGCAGCTCCTCGGGACTAGAATCATATACGCAGTATTTT.

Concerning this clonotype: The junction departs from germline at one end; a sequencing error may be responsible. CDR3 amino acids: CANSYLPYSNQPQHF. The CDR3 DNA sequence: TGTGCCAACAGTTACCTGCCGTATAGCAATCAGCCCCAGCATTTT. The chain uses TRBV6-2 or TRBV6-3 and TRBJ1-5; no clear D gene. Per germline, CDR1 MNHEY and CDR2 SVGEGT. The CDR3 is 15 amino acids.

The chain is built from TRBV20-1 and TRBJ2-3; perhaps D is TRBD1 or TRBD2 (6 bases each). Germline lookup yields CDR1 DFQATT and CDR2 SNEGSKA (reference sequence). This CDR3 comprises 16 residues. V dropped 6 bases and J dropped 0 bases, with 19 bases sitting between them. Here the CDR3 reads CSAHPSRGASTDTQYF. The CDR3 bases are TGCAGTGCCCACCCGTCGAGGGGGGCTAGCACAGATACGCAGTATTTT.

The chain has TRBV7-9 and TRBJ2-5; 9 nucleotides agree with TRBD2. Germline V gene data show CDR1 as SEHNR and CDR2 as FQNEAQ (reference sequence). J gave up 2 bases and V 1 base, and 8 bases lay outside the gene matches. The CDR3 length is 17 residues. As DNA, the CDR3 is TGTGCCAGCAGCTTAGTATTCGTAGCGGGAGAGCAAGAGACCCAGTACTTC. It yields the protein CASSLVFVAGEQETQYF.